This TCR beta chain was captured in a study of shared clonotypes between healthy human individuals. Germline V gene data show CDR1 as MNHEY and CDR2 as SMNVEV (reference sequence). The trim removed 5 bases at V and 8 bases at J, leaving 11 bases unmatched. This CDR3 spans 14 amino acids. CD8 cells regarded as naive lacked CD45RO, were positively chosen for CCR7, and omitted terminally differentiated effector memory CD45RA+ cells. Assay used: immunoSEQ multiplex PCR; TCRdb lists only in-frame clones, some missing. The table lists around 550,000 clones, approximately 95% of them singletons, with 0.11% in the top ten.

The chain combines TRBV27 with TRBJ1-2, with 7 bases that match TRBD1. This TCR derives from a woman in her 30s in good health. The sample was naive CD8+ T cells sorted from blood. The CDR3 DNA reads TGTGCCAGCAGTCAAATAGGGACAGCTATCGGCTACACCTTC. This sequence encodes CASSQIGTAIGYTF.